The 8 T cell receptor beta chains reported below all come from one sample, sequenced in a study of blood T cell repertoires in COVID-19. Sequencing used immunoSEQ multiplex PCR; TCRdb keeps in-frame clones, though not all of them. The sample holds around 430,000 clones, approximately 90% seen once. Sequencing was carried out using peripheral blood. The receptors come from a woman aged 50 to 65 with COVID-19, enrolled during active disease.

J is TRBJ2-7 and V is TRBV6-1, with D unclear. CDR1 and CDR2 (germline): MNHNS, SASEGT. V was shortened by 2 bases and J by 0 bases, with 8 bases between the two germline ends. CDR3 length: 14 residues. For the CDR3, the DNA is TGTGCCAGCAGTGAACGAGTCTACTCCTACGAGCAGTACTTC. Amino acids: CASSERVYSYEQYF.

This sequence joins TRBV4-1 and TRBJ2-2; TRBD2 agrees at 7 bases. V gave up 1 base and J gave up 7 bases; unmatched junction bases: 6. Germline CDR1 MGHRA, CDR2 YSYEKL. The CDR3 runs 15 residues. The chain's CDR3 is CASSQVVRGIGELFF. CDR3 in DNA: TGCGCCAGCAGCCAAGTGGTGCGGGGGATCGGGGAGCTGTTTTTT.

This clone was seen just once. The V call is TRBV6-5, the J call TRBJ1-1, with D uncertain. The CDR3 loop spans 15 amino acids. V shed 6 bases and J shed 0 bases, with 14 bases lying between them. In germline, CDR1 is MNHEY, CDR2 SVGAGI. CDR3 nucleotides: TGTGCCAGCAGGGGATGGGGAGGAGTGAACACTGAAGCTTTCTTT. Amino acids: CASRGWGGVNTEAFF.

CDR3 region: CASSSDRAVFF. DNA for the CDR3: TGTGCCAGCAGCTCGGACAGAGCGGTTTTCTTT. V gene TRBV12-3 or TRBV12-4 combines with J gene TRBJ1-1, with a possible D match to TRBD1 (6 bases). V lost 6 bases and J 13 bases, leaving 15 bases between the germline ends. The CDR3 totals 11 residues.

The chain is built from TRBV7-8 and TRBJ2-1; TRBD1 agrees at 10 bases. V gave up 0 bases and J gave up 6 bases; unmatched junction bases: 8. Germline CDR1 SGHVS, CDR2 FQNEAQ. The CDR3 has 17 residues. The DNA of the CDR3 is TGTGCCAGCAGCTTAGCGCAGTTTGACAGGGGGCGCAATGAGCAGTTCTTC. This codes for CASSLAQFDRGRNEQFF.

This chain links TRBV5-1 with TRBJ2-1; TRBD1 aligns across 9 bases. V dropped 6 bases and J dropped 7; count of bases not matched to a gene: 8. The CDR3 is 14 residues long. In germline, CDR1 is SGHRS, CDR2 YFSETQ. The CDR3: CASTRTGEANEQFF. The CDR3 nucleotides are TGCGCCAGCACCCGGACAGGGGAGGCGAATGAGCAGTTCTTC.

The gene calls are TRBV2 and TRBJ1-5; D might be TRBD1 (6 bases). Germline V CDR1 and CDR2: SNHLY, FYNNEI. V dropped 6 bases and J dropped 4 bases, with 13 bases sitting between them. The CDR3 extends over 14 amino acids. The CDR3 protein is CASRAWTENQPQHF. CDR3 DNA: TGTGCCAGCAGAGCCTGGACAGAAAATCAGCCCCAGCATTTT. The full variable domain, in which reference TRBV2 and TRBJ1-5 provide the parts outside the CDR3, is EPEVTQTPSHQVTQMGQEVILRCVPISNHLYFYWYRQILGQKVEFLVSFYNNEISEKSEIFDDQFSVERPDGSNFTLKIRSTKLEDSAMYFCASRAWTENQPQHFGDGTRLSIL.

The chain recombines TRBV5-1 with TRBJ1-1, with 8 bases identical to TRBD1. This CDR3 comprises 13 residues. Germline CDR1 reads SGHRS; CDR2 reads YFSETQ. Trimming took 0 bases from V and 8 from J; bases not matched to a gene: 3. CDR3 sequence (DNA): TGCGCCAGCAGCTTGGAGGACAGGGTCGAAGCTTTCTTT. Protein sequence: CASSLEDRVEAFF.